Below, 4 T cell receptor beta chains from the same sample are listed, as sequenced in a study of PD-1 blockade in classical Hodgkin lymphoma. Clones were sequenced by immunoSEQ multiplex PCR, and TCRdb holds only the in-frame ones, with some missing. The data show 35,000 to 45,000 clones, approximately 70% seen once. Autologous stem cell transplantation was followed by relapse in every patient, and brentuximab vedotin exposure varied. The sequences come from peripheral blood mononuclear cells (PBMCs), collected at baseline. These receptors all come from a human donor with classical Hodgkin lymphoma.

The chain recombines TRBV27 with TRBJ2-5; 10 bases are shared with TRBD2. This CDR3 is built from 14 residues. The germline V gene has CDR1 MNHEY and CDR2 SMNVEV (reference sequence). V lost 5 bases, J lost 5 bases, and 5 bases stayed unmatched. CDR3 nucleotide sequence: TGTGCCAGCAGTACCGGGACTAGCGTGGAGACCCAGTACTTC. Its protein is CASSTGTSVETQYF.

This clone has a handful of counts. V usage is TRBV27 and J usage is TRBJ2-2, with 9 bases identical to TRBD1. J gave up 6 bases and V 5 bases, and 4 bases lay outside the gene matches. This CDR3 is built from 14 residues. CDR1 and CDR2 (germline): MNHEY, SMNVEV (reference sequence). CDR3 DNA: TGTGCCAGCAGTCGGACAGGGGACCCCGGGGAGCTGTTTTTT. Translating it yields CASSRTGDPGELFF.

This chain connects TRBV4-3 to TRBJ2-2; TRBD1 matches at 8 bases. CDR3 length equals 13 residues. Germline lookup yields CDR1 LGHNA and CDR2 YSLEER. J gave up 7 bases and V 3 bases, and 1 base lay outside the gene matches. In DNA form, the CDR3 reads TGCGCCAGCAGCCATGACAGGGGCGGGGAGCTGTTTTTT. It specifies CASSHDRGGELFF.

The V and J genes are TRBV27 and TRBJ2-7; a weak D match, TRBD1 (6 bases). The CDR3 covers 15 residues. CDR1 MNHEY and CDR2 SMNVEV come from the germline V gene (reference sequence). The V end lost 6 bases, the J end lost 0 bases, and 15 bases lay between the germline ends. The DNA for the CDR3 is TGTGCCAGCAGCTACCGGGACACTCTCTCCTACGAGCAGTACTTC. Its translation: CASSYRDTLSYEQYF.